Below, 11 T cell receptor beta chains from the same sample are listed, as sequenced in a study of T cells in women clearing cervical HPV infection. TCRdb's copy holds only in-frame clones and misses some; the assay was immunoSEQ multiplex PCR. The data show about 26,000 clones, and the top ten clones hold roughly 3.5%. Sequencing input: blood buffy coat. The receptor set was obtained from a woman aged 18 to 75 with a cervical HPV16 infection that either progressed to CIN3+ or cleared (not recorded which).

Comment on this clone: The read gets to within 3 residues of the CDR3 end, and the germline J gene fills in the rest. The chain uses TRBV7-3 and TRBJ2-7; the D is unclear. CDR1 and CDR2 (germline): SGHTA, FQGTGA. With 1 base removed from V and 2 bases from J, the gap between germline ends came to 6 bases. The CDR3 spans 13 residues. The part of the CDR3 DNA that was read is TGTGCCAGCAGCTTAAGCACAGCCTACGAG. It translates to CASSLSTAYE. From start to end, the CDR3 is CASSLSTAYEQYF.

Comments on this clone: With the read ending 3 residues before the CDR3 end, the germline J gene is used to fill in that end. J is TRBJ1-2 and V is TRBV5-4, with D maybe TRBD1 (6 bases). The length of the CDR3 is 15 residues. Germline values: CDR1 SGHNT, CDR2 YYREEE (reference sequence). V lost 1 base and J lost 7, with 17 bases in between. Incomplete CDR3 DNA: TGTGCCAGCAGCTTGTTTCTGGGGACAAACGGTGGC. It encodes CASSLFLGTNGG. The whole CDR3 protein reads CASSLFLGTNGGYTF.

A word on this clone: The CDR3 end is not reached by the read, which stops 3 residues before it; the germline J gene fills it in. The V and J genes are TRBV30 and TRBJ1-1; 10 bases are shared with TRBD1. This CDR3 comprises 17 residues. Germline trimming cut 8 bases from V and 0 bases from J; bases unmatched to any gene: 15. Germline V gives CDR1 GTSNPN, CDR2 SVGIG (reference sequence). CDR3 in amino acids: CAQLVWTGGPMNTEAFF. CDR3 DNA (partial): TGTGCCCAACTAGTCTGGACAGGGGGGCCTATGAACACTGAA.

About this clone itself: With the read ending 3 residues before the CDR3 end, the germline J gene is used to fill in that end. This chain uses TRBV13 with TRBJ2-2, with TRBD1 as a possible D gene (6 bases). Trimming shortened V by 5 bases and J by 4 bases, and 20 bases separated the two germline ends. Germline assignment: CDR1 PRHDT and CDR2 FYEKMQ (reference sequence). CDR3 length equals 17 residues. CDR3 bases read: TGTGCCAGCAGCCCAGGGTCCCTGACAGGTATCACCGGGGAG. Protein sequence: CASSPGSLTGITGE. The whole CDR3 protein is CASSPGSLTGITGELFF.

A note on this clone: The read finishes 3 residues shy of the CDR3 end, and the germline J gene is used to complete it. The chain links TRBV7-3 to TRBJ2-1; D is unclear. Germline V gene sequence: CDR1 SGHTA, CDR2 FQGTGA. The CDR3 contains 14 residues. Trimming left V 1 base short and J 7 bases short, with 11 bases between. The sequenced part of the CDR3 DNA is TGTGCCAGCAGCTTAAGACCATCCGGGAATGAG. Its protein is CASSLRPSGNE. The full CDR3 reads CASSLRPSGNEQFF.

This clone is deemed medium-sized by its frequency. Sequencing ends 3 residues short of the CDR3 end; the germline J gene provides the rest. The chain employs TRBV7-9 and TRBJ2-4; D is perhaps TRBD1 (6 bases). The CDR3 loop spans 15 amino acids. Germline CDR1 reads SEHNR; CDR2 reads FQNEAQ (reference sequence). The V end was cut by 6 bases, the J end by 4 bases, with 16 bases between. The part of the CDR3 DNA that was read is TGTGCCAGCAGTCCTCCACAGGGACAAAAAAACATT. As protein: CASSPPQGQKNI. The CDR3 in full is CASSPPQGQKNIQYF.

To note about this clone: The missing CDR3 end, 3 residues past where the read stops, is filled in from the germline J gene. This chain uses TRBV27 with TRBJ1-1; no clear D gene. V shed 5 bases and J shed 0 bases, with 22 bases lying between them. The CDR3 loop spans 18 amino acids. The germline V gene encodes CDR1 MNHEY and CDR2 SMNVEV (reference sequence). This CDR3 reads CASSKRTWVRRVNTEAFF. CDR3 bases read: TGTGCCAGCAGTAAGAGGACCTGGGTGAGGCGGGTGAACACTGAA.

As for this clone: Sequencing ends 3 residues short of the CDR3 end; the germline J gene provides the rest. The chain links TRBV6-2 or TRBV6-3 to TRBJ1-5; the D is unclear. The germline gives CDR1 MNHEY, CDR2 SVGEGT. The CDR3 runs 14 residues. V lost 2 bases and J lost 4, with 9 bases in between. The CDR3 DNA, read in part, is TGTGCCAGCAGTTACACCCGCGCGAATCAGCCC. This gives the protein CASSYTRANQP. The whole CDR3 reads CASSYTRANQPQHF.

As concerns this clone: The CDR3 extends 3 residues past the end of the read, so its final part is completed from the germline J gene. The rearrangement joins TRBV19 to TRBJ1-1; 8 positions match TRBD1. CDR1 and CDR2 (germline): LNHDA, SQIVND (reference sequence). V gave up 11 bases and J gave up 1 base; unmatched junction bases: 9. The CDR3 is made up of 14 amino acids. The DNA read from the CDR3 is TGTGCCTCCTGGGCAGGGGGCAGGAACACTGAA. Amino acid sequence: CASWAGGRNTE. The complete CDR3 sequence is CASWAGGRNTEAFF.

A remark on this clone: The read halts 3 residues ahead of the CDR3 end, with the missing end drawn from the germline J gene. The chain links TRBV7-3 to TRBJ2-7, with 9 bases lining up with TRBD1. Germline CDR1 SGHTA, CDR2 FQGTGA. Trimming cost V 3 bases and J 4 bases; bases outside gene matches: 7. CDR3 length equals 15 residues. CDR3 amino acids: CASSFQAGQGYEQYF. Incomplete CDR3 DNA: TGTGCCAGCAGCTTCCAGGCGGGACAGGGTTACGAG.

A note on this clone: The read gets to within 3 residues of the CDR3 end, and the germline J gene fills in the rest. V is TRBV20-1 and J is TRBJ2-2, with 8 nucleotides matching TRBD2. Trimming at V came to 0 bases and at J to 4 bases, leaving 7 bases not matched to a gene. CDR3 length equals 16 residues. The germline gives CDR1 DFQATT, CDR2 SNEGSKA (reference sequence). The CDR3 loop is CSARDFGGRSTGELFF. Partial CDR3 DNA: TGCAGTGCTAGAGATTTTGGCGGGAGGAGCACCGGGGAG.